A single sample is the source of the 23 T cell receptor beta chains below, sequenced in a study of blood T cell repertoires in COVID-19. Libraries were prepared by immunoSEQ multiplex PCR; TCRdb keeps only in-frame clonotypes and omits some of them. The sample yields a few hundred thousand clones, 80% to 90% seen once. Sequenced input: PBMCs or T cells enriched from blood (not recorded which). These receptors all stem from a man between 25 and 39 years old who had recovered from COVID-19.

This chain connects TRBV4-1 to TRBJ1-1; possibly TRBD1 for D (6 bases). Germline V lookup: CDR1 MGHRA, CDR2 YSYEKL. This CDR3 has 16 residues. V lost 0 bases to trimming and J lost 4 bases, with 15 bases between them. The CDR3 bases are TGCGCCAGCAGCCAAGACCTCAGGGGTGGGAGCACTGAAGCTTTCTTT. Translation gives CASSQDLRGGSTEAFF.

This clone was picked up a small number of times. V usage is TRBV20-1 and J usage is TRBJ2-1, with TRBD2 matching 9 bases. The J segment lost 7 bases and the V segment lost 3 bases, leaving 10 bases of the junction unmatched. Looked up from germline, CDR1 is DFQATT and CDR2 is SNEGSKA (reference sequence). The CDR3 covers 15 residues. CDR3 residues: CSASEIAGVGNEQFF. CDR3 DNA sequence: TGCAGTGCTAGTGAAATAGCGGGAGTTGGAAATGAGCAGTTCTTC.

J is TRBJ1-3 and V is TRBV3-1 (or the pseudogene TRBV3-2); D is unresolved. V lost 3 bases and J lost 2, with 8 bases in between. This CDR3 region has 14 residues. Looked up from germline, CDR1 is LGHDT and CDR2 is YNNKEL (reference sequence). The CDR3 spells CASSHGETGNTIYF. CDR3 nucleotide sequence: TGTGCCAGCAGCCACGGAGAGACTGGAAACACCATATATTTT.

V gene TRBV9 combines with J gene TRBJ2-3; 7 bases are shared with TRBD1. CDR1 and CDR2 (germline): SGDLS, YYNGEE. The CDR3 is made up of 12 amino acids. V lost 4 bases to trimming and J lost 4 bases; unmatched junction nucleotides: 0. The CDR3 DNA is TGTGCCAGCAGCACAGGGGCAGATACGCAGTATTTT. The encoded protein is CASSTGADTQYF.

V and J are TRBV5-1 and TRBJ1-1, with D perhaps TRBD1 (5 bases). Per the germline V gene, CDR1 is SGHRS and CDR2 is YFSETQ. The V end lost 1 base, the J end lost 0 bases, and 10 bases lay between the germline ends. The CDR3 is 15 amino acids. CDR3 DNA sequence: TGCGCCAGCAGCTTGTCAGCAGGGCTGAACACTGAAGCTTTCTTT. It yields the protein CASSLSAGLNTEAFF.

The chain has TRBV30 and TRBJ2-1, with D possibly matching TRBD2 (6 bases). Germline loops: CDR1 GTSNPN, CDR2 SVGIG (reference sequence). Deletions cut 4 bases from V and 1 base from J, with 14 bases between. CDR3 size: 15 residues. This chain's CDR3 is CAWNWGLESYNEQFF. The DNA of the CDR3 is TGTGCCTGGAATTGGGGACTGGAGTCCTACAATGAGCAGTTCTTC.

The chain links TRBV7-3 to TRBJ2-3; D is perhaps TRBD2 (7 bases). The CDR3 length is 18 residues. The V end lost 5 bases, the J end lost 2 bases, and 23 bases lay between the germline ends. Germline CDR1 SGHTA, CDR2 FQGTGA. The chain's CDR3 is CASSAPADGGTNTDTQYF. CDR3 bases: TGTGCCAGCAGCGCTCCTGCCGACGGGGGGACAAACACAGATACGCAGTATTTT.

The chain employs TRBV7-2 and TRBJ2-1; D is possibly TRBD2 (6 bases). The V end lost 6 bases, the J end lost 8 bases, and 20 bases lay between the germline ends. The CDR3 runs to 15 residues. Germline lookup yields CDR1 SGHTA and CDR2 FQGNSA. The CDR3 is CASSQRRESIHEQFF. Here the CDR3 DNA reads TGTGCCAGCAGTCAAAGACGGGAGAGTATCCATGAGCAGTTCTTC.

The chain links TRBV5-1 to TRBJ2-7; D might be TRBD1 (5 bases). Germline CDR1 reads SGHRS; CDR2 reads YFSETQ. The germline V and J ends were trimmed by 3 bases and 9 bases, with 22 bases remaining between them. CDR3 length equals 15 residues. The CDR3 loop reads CASSSMTGAHGRQYF. Here the CDR3 DNA reads TGCGCCAGCAGCTCCATGACTGGGGCCCATGGACGGCAGTACTTC.

This chain uses TRBV29-1 with TRBJ2-1; 7 bases are shared with TRBD1. Looked up from germline, CDR1 is SQVTM and CDR2 is ANQGSEA. V shed 1 base and J 9 bases; nucleotides not matched to a gene: 9. CDR3 size: 14 residues. CDR3 in DNA: TGCAGCGTTGAAGGATTCCAGGGGGTCGGTGAGCAGTTCTTC. It yields the protein CSVEGFQGVGEQFF.

The chain joins TRBV19 to TRBJ2-3; maybe TRBD1 (5 bases). This CDR3 is built from 14 residues. Germline lookup yields CDR1 LNHDA and CDR2 SQIVND (reference sequence). The V end was cut by 2 bases, the J end by 4 bases, with 10 bases between. The CDR3 nucleotides are TGTGCCAGTAGTATAACAGGTTGGGCAGATACGCAGTATTTT. Its protein is CASSITGWADTQYF.

This chain joins TRBV10-2 and TRBJ1-2; no reliable D call. Germline V CDR1 and CDR2: WSHSY, SAAADI. This CDR3 region has 16 residues. The V end lost 4 bases, the J end lost 0 bases, and 15 bases lay between the germline ends. This chain's CDR3 is CASSGAGTQANYGYTF. The CDR3 DNA follows: TGCGCCAGCAGTGGGGCAGGAACCCAAGCTAACTATGGCTACACCTTC.

The count of this clone is one. The V call is TRBV19, the J call TRBJ2-2; no clear D gene. Looked up from germline, CDR1 is LNHDA and CDR2 is SQIVND (reference sequence). The germline V and J ends were trimmed by 0 bases and 3 bases, with 8 bases remaining between them. The CDR3 runs 15 residues. The CDR3 region has the DNA TGTGCCAGTAGTATAGAGGGCAGCTACACCGGGGAGCTGTTTTTT. Translating it yields CASSIEGSYTGELFF.

V is TRBV7-9 and J is TRBJ2-3; the D gene is possibly TRBD2 (5 bases). This CDR3 comprises 12 residues. Germline loops: CDR1 SEHNR, CDR2 FQNEAQ (reference sequence). The ends were cut back, 11 bases at V and 1 base at J, with 10 bases in the middle. In DNA, the CDR3 is TGTGCCGGTGGAGGAGGCACAGATACGCAGTATTTT. This sequence encodes CAGGGGTDTQYF.

V is TRBV11-3 and J is TRBJ2-1; maybe TRBD1 (6 bases). There are 14 residues in the CDR3. The V gene lost 5 bases and the J gene lost 10 bases, with 18 bases spanning the gap. Per germline, CDR1 SGHNT and CDR2 YENEEA. The CDR3 here is CASSPRGTGEEQFF. The CDR3 DNA follows: TGTGCCAGCAGCCCTAGGGGGACGGGTGAGGAGCAGTTCTTC.

This sequence joins TRBV7-2 and TRBJ2-2, with 9 bases aligning to TRBD1. The CDR3 has 14 residues. Germline assignment: CDR1 SGHTA and CDR2 FQGNSA. The trim removed 8 bases at V and 3 bases at J, leaving 4 bases unmatched. CDR3 sequence: CASGQGSHTGELFF. CDR3 nucleotide sequence: TGTGCCAGCGGACAGGGGTCGCACACCGGGGAGCTGTTTTTT. The whole variable domain, filled in from reference TRBV7-2 and TRBJ2-2, reads GAGVSQSPSNKVTEKGKDVELRCDPISGHTALYWYRQSLGQGLEFLIYFQGNSAPDKSGLPSDRFSAERTGGSVSTLTIQRTQQEDSAVYLCASGQGSHTGELFFGEGSRLTVL.

The chain uses TRBV28 and TRBJ2-1; 7 nucleotides match TRBD2. Germline CDR1 and CDR2: MDHEN and SYDVKM. The ends lost 3 bases at V and 4 bases at J; junction bases unmatched: 6. CDR3 length: 15 residues. In DNA form, the CDR3 reads TGTGCCAGCAGTTTTACTGGGGAGGGTTACAATGAGCAGTTCTTC. It is translated as CASSFTGEGYNEQFF. Filled out from reference TRBV28 and TRBJ2-1, the complete variable domain reads DVKVTQSSRYLVKRTGEKVFLECVQDMDHENMFWYRQDPGLGLRLIYFSYDVKMKEKGDIPEGYSVSREKKERFSLILESASTNQTSMYLCASSFTGEGYNEQFFGPGTRLTVL.

This clone was seen only once. The chain is built from TRBV6-5 and TRBJ2-7; 8 positions agree with TRBD1. The CDR3 spans 16 residues. Germline lookup yields CDR1 MNHEY and CDR2 SVGAGI. V was clipped by 2 bases and J by 3 bases; unmatched bases: 9. The CDR3 DNA reads TGTGCCAGCAGTTACCAGCGACAGGGGAGGAACTACGAGCAGTACTTC. Residues: CASSYQRQGRNYEQYF.

This clone was seen a single time. The chain links TRBV4-1 to TRBJ2-2; D may be TRBD2 (5 bases). This CDR3 is built from 20 residues. With 4 bases removed from V and 7 bases from J, the gap between germline ends came to 31 bases. Germline V gene lookup returns CDR1 MGHRA and CDR2 YSYEKL. The CDR3 region has the DNA TGCGCCAGCAGCCCTAGAGCCCCCTCGCGACCGAGCGGAGAAAACGGGGAGCTGTTTTTT. It codes for CASSPRAPSRPSGENGELFF.

The chain links TRBV2 to TRBJ1-3; D not resolved. The germline V gene encodes CDR1 SNHLY and CDR2 FYNNEI. Trimming pared 0 bases from V and 0 bases from J, leaving 15 bases between. This CDR3 is 18 amino acids long. This CDR3 is CASSEAPLLSGSGNTIYF. As DNA, the CDR3 is TGTGCCAGCAGTGAAGCTCCCCTTCTAAGTGGCTCTGGAAACACCATATATTTT.

This chain links TRBV11-2 with TRBJ1-2; TRBD1 matches at 12 bases. With V trimmed by 5 bases and J by 4 bases, 8 bases remained unmatched. Looked up from germline, CDR1 is SGHAT and CDR2 is FQNNGV. The CDR3 consists of 16 residues. The CDR3 spells CASSRGQGAEGYGYTF. The CDR3 DNA reads TGTGCCAGCAGCCGGGGACAGGGGGCTGAGGGCTATGGCTACACCTTC.

The genes are TRBV7-2 and TRBJ2-2; 7 bases are shared with TRBD2. CDR3 length: 15 amino acids. With 5 bases clipped from V and 1 base from J, the junction kept 4 bases outside the gene matches. The germline V gene has CDR1 SGHTA and CDR2 FQGNSA. CDR3: CASSPSGVNTGELFF. CDR3 coding DNA: TGTGCCAGCAGCCCGAGCGGGGTGAACACCGGGGAGCTGTTTTTT.

In this sample, this clone turned up a few times. The CDR3 DNA reads as TGTGCCAGCGGGGGGAACAACTCCTACGAGCAGTACTTC. Its translation: CASGGNNSYEQYF. The gene calls are TRBV12-3 or TRBV12-4 and TRBJ2-7; the D gene is possibly TRBD2 (6 bases). There are 13 residues in the CDR3. V was trimmed by 8 bases and J by 0 bases, leaving 11 bases between them.